This T cell receptor (beta chain) is drawn from a study of T cell responses to AZD1222 COVID-19 vaccine. General study points: Nearly half of the spike-specific TCRs reportedly recognize variant regions that carry no mutations. Among the donors, most were white British and more were female, and clonal diversity was possibly underestimated. Spike-specific TCR breadth and depth went up after people got two AZD1222 doses.

V dropped 1 base and J dropped 2; count of bases not matched to a gene: 4. CDR1 and CDR2 (germline): SGHVS, FQNEAQ. The CDR3 covers 15 residues. Generated by immunoSEQ multiplex PCR, the TCRdb table keeps only in-frame clones and is missing some. The sample gives over 100,000 clones, just over 85% of which show up once; under 25% is in the top ten. A remark on this clone: Its antigen is unknown.

The sample was peripheral blood, taken on day 0 of AZD1222 vaccination. This clonotype was sampled from an adult in good health. The gene calls are TRBV7-8 and TRBJ1-1, with 7 bases lining up with TRBD1. The CDR3 reads CASSLVGGRNTEAFF. DNA of the CDR3: TGTGCCAGCAGCTTAGTAGGGGGCCGAAACACTGAAGCTTTCTTT.